These T cell receptor beta chains were read from a single sample in a study of blood T cell repertoires in COVID-19. The table came from immunoSEQ multiplex PCR; TCRdb's copy has only in-frame clones and leaves some out. The data contain under 250,000 clones, approximately 84% of them singletons. Material for sequencing was peripheral blood. Receptors were obtained from a man aged 45-65 years with acute or convalescent COVID-19. Each CDR3 is given with its conserved first and last residue. A D gene is named only where the DNA matches it firmly. Expanded clones are given a class, and other clones once, few, many or no size at all.

d_gene	v_gene	abundance	j_gene	CDR3aa	CDR3nt
NA	TRBV29-1	NA	TRBJ1-2	CSVEGSYQYGYTF	TGCAGCGTTGAAGGGAGTTATCAATATGGCTACACCTTC
NA	TRBV6-5	few	TRBJ1-6	CASSYARHSPLHF	TGTGCCAGCAGCTACGCCAGGCATTCACCCCTCCACTTT
NA	TRBV9	NA	TRBJ1-6	CASSVNDQGGSPLHF	TGTGCCAGCAGCGTCAATGACCAGGGTGGGTCACCCCTCCACTTT
TRBD1	TRBV6-2/TRBV6-3	NA	TRBJ2-5	CASSSTQGGQETQYF	TGTGCCAGCAGCAGCACACAGGGGGGCCAAGAGACCCAGTACTTC
TRBD1	TRBV7-9	NA	TRBJ1-5	CASSSWDSLNQPQHF	TGTGCCAGCAGCTCCTGGGACAGCCTCAATCAGCCCCAGCATTTT
NA	TRBV6-5	NA	TRBJ2-3	CASSPGQSSTDTQYF	TGTGCCAGCAGCCCCGGACAGTCTAGCACAGATACGCAGTATTTT
NA	TRBV23-1	NA	TRBJ1-5	CASSPPSGEDSNQPQHF	TGCGCCAGCAGTCCACCCTCGGGGGAGGATAGCAATCAGCCCCAGCATTTT
TRBD1	TRBV6-5	NA	TRBJ1-1	CASRWTGRGAEAFF	TGTGCCAGCAGGTGGACAGGACGAGGAGCTGAAGCTTTCTTT
NA	TRBV5-1	few	TRBJ1-1	CASSLGHLGTEAFF	TGCGCCAGCAGCTTGGGACATTTAGGCACTGAAGCTTTCTTT
NA	TRBV29-1	NA	TRBJ1-1	CSVFTGGDTEAFF	TGCAGCGTTTTCACAGGAGGGGACACTGAAGCTTTCTTT
TRBD1	TRBV19	once	TRBJ1-1	CASSFRTGRNTEAFF	TGTGCCAGTAGTTTTAGGACAGGGAGGAACACTGAAGCTTTCTTT
NA	TRBV18	NA	TRBJ1-3	CASSPPSRESGNTIYF	TGTGCCAGCTCACCACCGTCCAGGGAATCTGGAAACACCATATATTTT
TRBD1	TRBV10-3	NA	TRBJ2-1	CAISESGTGSQLAYNEQFF	TGTGCCATCAGTGAGTCTGGGACAGGGTCCCAACTCGCCTACAATGAGCAGTTCTTC
TRBD1	TRBV5-6	NA	TRBJ2-7	CASSLFGTGTAYEQYF	TGTGCCAGCAGCTTGTTCGGGACAGGGACTGCCTACGAGCAGTACTTC
NA	TRBV7-9	NA	TRBJ2-7	CASSPTRDNTYEQYF	TGTGCCAGCAGCCCTACCCGGGACAACACCTACGAGCAGTACTTC
TRBD1	TRBV11-2	NA	TRBJ1-2	CASSLGTGNNYGYTF	TGTGCCAGCAGCCTCGGGACAGGGAATAACTATGGCTACACCTTC
TRBD1	TRBV6-5	NA	TRBJ2-5	CASSYGQAQETQYF	TGTGCCAGCAGTTATGGACAGGCACAAGAGACCCAGTACTTC
NA	TRBV4-1	NA	TRBJ1-4	CASSQDAGTTNEKLFF	TGCGCCAGCAGCCAAGATGCGGGGACAACTAATGAAAAACTGTTTTTT
TRBD1	TRBV9	NA	TRBJ1-3	CASSVDDRVIFSGNTIYF	TGTGCCAGCAGCGTAGATGACAGGGTTATTTTCTCTGGAAACACCATATATTTT
TRBD2	TRBV6-6	NA	TRBJ2-7	CASREGAYEQYF	TGTGCCAGCCGGGAGGGGGCCTACGAGCAGTACTTC
TRBD1	TRBV7-8	NA	TRBJ2-7	CASSFGTGNYEQYF	TGTGCCAGCAGCTTCGGGACAGGTAACTACGAGCAGTACTTC
NA	TRBV24-1	once	TRBJ2-3	CATSDPGWAPDTQYF	TGTGCCACCAGTGATCCGGGGTGGGCTCCAGATACGCAGTATTTT
NA	TRBV24-1	NA	TRBJ2-5	CATRGHLLETQYF	TGTGCCACCAGGGGACACCTCCTAGAGACCCAGTACTTC
NA	TRBV4-1	NA	TRBJ2-1	CASSQDLAVSYNEQFF	TGCGCCAGCAGCCAAGACTTAGCGGTCTCCTACAATGAGCAGTTCTTC
NA	TRBV28	few	TRBJ1-6	CASGRGSSYNSPLHF	TGTGCCAGCGGAAGGGGGAGCTCCTATAATTCACCCCTCCACTTT
NA	TRBV30	NA	TRBJ1-5	CAWTLKGRLYSNQPQHF	TGTGCCTGGACCCTCAAGGGGCGGCTTTATAGCAATCAGCCCCAGCATTTT
TRBD1	TRBV18	once	TRBJ2-1	CASSPTGGVYNEQFF	TGTGCCAGCTCACCTACAGGGGGCGTCTACAATGAGCAGTTCTTC
NA	TRBV3-1/TRBV3-2	NA	TRBJ1-2	CASSQAVRDTSHYTF	TGTGCCAGCAGCCAAGCGGTCCGGGACACCTCGCACTACACCTTC
TRBD1	TRBV29-1	NA	TRBJ1-1	CSAGTGDFAEAFF	TGCAGCGCCGGGACAGGGGATTTCGCTGAAGCTTTCTTT
NA	TRBV18	NA	TRBJ2-1	CASSPYGRSSYNEQFF	TGTGCCAGCTCACCCTACGGCCGGAGCTCCTACAATGAGCAGTTCTTC
TRBD2	TRBV6-5	NA	TRBJ2-1	CASRKLAGGIKFF	TGTGCCAGCAGAAAACTAGCGGGAGGAATCAAGTTCTTC
NA	TRBV6-5	NA	TRBJ1-6	CASSYSPGSYNSPLHF	TGTGCCAGCAGTTACTCCCCGGGATCCTATAATTCACCCCTCCACTTT
NA	TRBV18	NA	TRBJ2-1	CASSRSSRNEQFF	TGTGCCAGCTCACGGTCGAGCCGCAATGAGCAGTTCTTC
NA	TRBV29-1	NA	TRBJ1-2	CSVGGRNYGYTF	TGCAGCGTTGGGGGGCGGAACTATGGCTACACCTTC
NA	TRBV7-9	NA	TRBJ1-1	CASSPSWGDTEAFF	TGTGCCAGCAGCCCCTCATGGGGAGACACTGAAGCTTTCTTT
NA	TRBV5-4	NA	TRBJ2-7	CASSFSGKHKQYF	TGTGCCAGCAGCTTCTCAGGGAAGCATAAGCAGTACTTC
TRBD1	TRBV6-2/TRBV6-3	NA	TRBJ1-5	CASSRRGQEGNQPQHF	TGTGCCAGCAGCCGCCGCGGACAGGAGGGGAATCAGCCCCAGCATTTT
TRBD2	TRBV10-2	NA	TRBJ2-1	CASRGTSGGATYNEQFF	TGCGCCAGCAGGGGAACTAGCGGGGGGGCCACCTACAATGAGCAGTTCTTC
NA	TRBV14	NA	TRBJ1-1	CASSPSLPGLTEAFF	TGTGCCAGCAGCCCGTCGCTCCCAGGCCTCACTGAAGCTTTCTTT
TRBD1	TRBV7-3	NA	TRBJ2-3	CASSRAGGPWDTQYF	TGTGCCAGCAGCCGAGCAGGGGGCCCGTGGGATACGCAGTATTTT
TRBD2	TRBV5-1	NA	TRBJ2-3	CASSLVRLAVDTDTQYF	TGCGCCAGCAGCTTGGTCCGGCTAGCGGTTGACACAGATACGCAGTATTTT
NA	TRBV19	NA	TRBJ1-5	CASTETHRQLRSNQPQHF	TGTGCCAGTACCGAGACACACAGGCAGCTCAGGAGCAATCAGCCCCAGCATTTT
TRBD1	TRBV6-5	NA	TRBJ1-2	CASSYSTGGSGGYTF	TGTGCCAGCAGTTACTCGACAGGGGGCTCGGGGGGCTACACCTTC
NA	TRBV4-2	NA	TRBJ2-2	CASSPRASPAGELFF	TGTGCCAGCAGCCCTAGAGCCTCGCCCGCCGGGGAGCTGTTTTTT
TRBD1	TRBV7-9	NA	TRBJ1-2	CASSFLQGHYGYTF	TGTGCCAGCAGCTTCCTACAGGGGCACTATGGCTACACCTTC
TRBD1	TRBV30	NA	TRBJ1-6	CAWTGTDNSPLHF	TGTGCCTGGACCGGGACAGACAATTCACCCCTCCACTTT
NA	TRBV9	NA	TRBJ2-3	CASSVAQATDTQYF	TGTGCCAGCAGCGTAGCTCAAGCCACAGATACGCAGTATTTT
TRBD2	TRBV19	NA	TRBJ2-1	CASSKLAGAVYNEQFF	TGTGCCAGTAGTAAATTGGCGGGAGCGGTCTACAATGAGCAGTTCTTC
NA	TRBV10-2	NA	TRBJ2-3	CASSGSPDSIVWGDTQYF	TGCGCCAGCAGTGGATCACCGGACAGCATTGTTTGGGGAGATACGCAGTATTTT
NA	TRBV10-3	NA	TRBJ1-6	CAISPNGVDNSPLHF	TGTGCCATCAGCCCGAACGGAGTAGATAATTCACCCCTCCACTTT
NA	TRBV7-9	NA	TRBJ2-3	CASSTPAELTDTQYF	TGTGCCAGCAGCACCCCAGCGGAACTCACAGATACGCAGTATTTT
NA	TRBV30	few	TRBJ1-2	CAWSRDRPYGYTF	TGTGCCTGGAGTAGAGACAGACCTTATGGCTACACCTTC
TRBD2	TRBV10-3	many	TRBJ2-1	CAIRELAGYNEQFF	TGTGCCATCAGAGAACTAGCGGGTTACAATGAGCAGTTCTTC
NA	TRBV5-1	NA	TRBJ1-2	CASSPGEQAYGYTF	TGCGCCAGCAGCCCGGGGGAGCAGGCCTATGGCTACACCTTC
TRBD2	TRBV5-1	NA	TRBJ2-1	CASNPKSGGTYNEQFF	TGCGCCAGCAACCCGAAAAGCGGGGGAACCTACAATGAGCAGTTCTTC
TRBD2	TRBV7-8	NA	TRBJ2-6	CASSLARTSSVAGANVLTF	TGTGCCAGCAGCTTAGCGAGGACTAGCAGCGTGGCTGGGGCCAACGTCCTGACTTTC